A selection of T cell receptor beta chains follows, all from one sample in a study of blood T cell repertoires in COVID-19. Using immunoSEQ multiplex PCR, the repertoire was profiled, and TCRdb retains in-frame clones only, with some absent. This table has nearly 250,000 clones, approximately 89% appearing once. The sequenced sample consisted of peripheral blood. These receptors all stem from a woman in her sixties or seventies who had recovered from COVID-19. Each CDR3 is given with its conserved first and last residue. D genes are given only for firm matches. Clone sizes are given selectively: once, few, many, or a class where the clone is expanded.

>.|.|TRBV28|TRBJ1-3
CASRLITGGPSGNTIYF
TGTGCCAGCAGACTAATAACCGGGGGGCCCTCTGGAAACACCATATATTTT
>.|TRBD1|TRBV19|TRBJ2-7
CASSLGQGSYEQYF
TGTGCCAGTAGTCTGGGACAGGGCTCCTACGAGCAGTACTTC
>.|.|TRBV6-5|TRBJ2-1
CASRYPGTYNEQFF
TGTGCCAGCAGGTATCCCGGGACCTACAATGAGCAGTTCTTC
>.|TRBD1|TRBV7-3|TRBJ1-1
CASSPASGGTEAFF
TGTGCCAGCAGCCCAGCGTCAGGGGGAACTGAAGCTTTCTTT
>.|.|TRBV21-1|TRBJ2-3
CASSKGTWERGNHTHTQYF
TGTGCCAGCAGCAAAGGGACCTGGGAGCGGGGGAACCACACGCATACGCAGTATTTT
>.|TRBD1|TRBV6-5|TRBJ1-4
CASRRQGLDEKLFF
TGTGCCAGCAGGCGACAGGGGTTGGATGAAAAACTGTTTTTT
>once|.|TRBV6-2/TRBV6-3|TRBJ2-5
CASSFGRAAETQYF
TGTGCCAGCAGTTTTGGCAGGGCGGCCGAGACCCAGTACTTC
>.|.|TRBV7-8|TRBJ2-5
CASSLSVTSVTQYF
TGTGCCAGCAGCTTAAGCGTAACGAGCGTGACCCAGTACTTC
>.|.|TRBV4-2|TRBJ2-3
CASSQEPSLPVDTQYF
TGTGCCAGCAGCCAAGAACCCTCACTACCGGTAGATACGCAGTATTTT
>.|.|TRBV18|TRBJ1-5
CASSPIDRQAQPQHF
TGTGCCAGCTCACCAATAGACAGGCAGGCTCAGCCCCAGCATTTT
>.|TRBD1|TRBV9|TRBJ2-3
CASSGTGAPTDTQYF
TGTGCCAGCAGCGGCACAGGGGCCCCCACAGATACGCAGTATTTT
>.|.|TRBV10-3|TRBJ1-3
CAIRGLEGSTIYF
TGTGCCATCAGGGGGCTCGAAGGCAGCACCATATATTTT
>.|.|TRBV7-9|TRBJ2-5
CASRGAGYETQYF
TGTGCCAGCCGAGGGGCGGGGTACGAGACCCAGTACTTC
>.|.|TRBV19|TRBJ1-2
CASSRDNSYYGYTF
TGTGCCAGTAGTAGGGACAACTCCTACTATGGCTACACCTTC
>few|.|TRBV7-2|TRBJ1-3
CASSFSLSGNTIYF
TGTGCCAGCAGCTTTTCACTCTCTGGAAACACCATATATTTT
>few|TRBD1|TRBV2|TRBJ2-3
CARAGTGNSDTQYF
TGTGCCAGGGCCGGGACAGGGAATTCAGATACGCAGTATTTT
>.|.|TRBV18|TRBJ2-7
CASSPPGTKVATEQYF
TGTGCCAGCTCACCACCCGGGACAAAGGTCGCGACCGAGCAGTACTTC
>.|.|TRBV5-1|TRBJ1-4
CASSLGDNNEKLFF
TGCGCCAGCAGCTTGGGGGACAACAATGAAAAACTGTTTTTT
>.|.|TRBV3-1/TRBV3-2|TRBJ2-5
CASSQSGLETQYF
TGTGCCAGCAGCCAGAGCGGATTAGAGACCCAGTACTTC
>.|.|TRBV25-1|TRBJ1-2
CASRTTGNYGYTF
TGTGCCAGCAGAACGACAGGAAACTATGGCTACACCTTC
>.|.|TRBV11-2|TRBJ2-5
CASSTLGAKEETQYF
TGTGCCAGCAGCACCTTGGGGGCTAAGGAAGAGACCCAGTACTTC
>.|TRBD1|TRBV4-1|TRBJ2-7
CASSQLGTGNEQYF
TGCGCCAGCAGCCAACTCGGGACAGGGAACGAGCAGTACTTC
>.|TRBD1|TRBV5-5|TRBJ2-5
CASSSIPLLDRGVQETQYF
TGTGCCAGCAGCTCTATCCCATTACTTGACAGGGGGGTCCAAGAGACCCAGTACTTC
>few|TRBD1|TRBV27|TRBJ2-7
CASSYKNTGTGDYEQYF
TGTGCCAGCAGTTACAAGAACACCGGGACAGGGGATTACGAGCAGTACTTC
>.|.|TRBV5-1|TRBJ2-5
CASSPAREGGGRETQYF
TGCGCCAGCAGCCCCGCCCGAGAAGGGGGGGGCCGGGAGACCCAGTACTTC
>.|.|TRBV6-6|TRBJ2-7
CASSRELREQYF
TGTGCCAGCAGTCGAGAACTGCGCGAGCAGTACTTC
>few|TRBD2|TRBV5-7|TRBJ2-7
CASSQGTSGGPREQYF
TGTGCCAGCAGCCAAGGGACTAGCGGGGGCCCCCGGGAGCAGTACTTC
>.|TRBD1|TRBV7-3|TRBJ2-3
CASSYGTGPWNTQYF
TGTGCCAGCAGCTACGGGACAGGACCTTGGAATACGCAGTATTTT
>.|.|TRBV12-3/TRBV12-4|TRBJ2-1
CASSLSYGEQFF
TGTGCCAGCAGTTTATCGTACGGTGAGCAGTTCTTC
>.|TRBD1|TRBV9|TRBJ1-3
CASSTPGQLSGNTIYF
TGTGCCAGCAGCACGCCGGGACAGCTCTCTGGAAACACCATATATTTT
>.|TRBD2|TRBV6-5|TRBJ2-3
CASSRGGAADTQYF
TGTGCCAGCAGCCGCGGGGGGGCAGCAGATACGCAGTATTTT
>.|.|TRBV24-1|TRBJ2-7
CATIREQSLLVWEQYF
TGTGCCACCATCAGGGAACAGAGTCTCTTAGTGTGGGAGCAGTACTTC
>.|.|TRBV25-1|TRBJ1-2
CASRGGMANYGYTF
TGTGCCAGCAGGGGGGGGATGGCGAACTATGGCTACACCTTC
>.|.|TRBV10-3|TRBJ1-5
CAISAGPHQPQHF
TGTGCCATCAGTGCAGGTCCCCACCAGCCCCAGCATTTT
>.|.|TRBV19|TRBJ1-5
CASSIGEGYQPQHF
TGTGCCAGTAGTATAGGGGAGGGGTATCAGCCCCAGCATTTT
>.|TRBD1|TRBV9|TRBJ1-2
CASSAWTGVGYTF
TGTGCCAGCAGCGCGTGGACAGGGGTAGGCTACACCTTC
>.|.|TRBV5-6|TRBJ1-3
CASSLVGPDSGNTIYF
TGTGCCAGCAGCTTGGTTGGGCCCGACTCTGGAAACACCATATATTTT
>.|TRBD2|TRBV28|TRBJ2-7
CASSLAGRDEQYF
TGTGCCAGCAGTTTGGCAGGGAGGGACGAGCAGTACTTC
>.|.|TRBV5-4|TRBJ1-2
CASSLSSGGALYGYTF
TGTGCCAGCAGCTTGTCCTCGGGGGGAGCACTCTATGGCTACACCTTC
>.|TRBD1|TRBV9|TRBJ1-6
CASSGGQPYSPLHF
TGTGCCAGCAGCGGGGGACAGCCTTATTCACCCCTCCACTTT
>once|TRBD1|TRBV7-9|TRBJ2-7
CASSPRTGVSSYEQYF
TGTGCCAGCAGCCCCCGGACAGGGGTATCCTCCTACGAGCAGTACTTC
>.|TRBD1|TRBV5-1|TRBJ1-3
CASSWTGVAGNTIYF
TGCGCCAGCAGCTGGACAGGGGTTGCCGGAAACACCATATATTTT
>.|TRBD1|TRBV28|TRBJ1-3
CASRPFDREGNTIYF
TGTGCCAGCAGACCCTTTGACAGGGAAGGAAACACCATATATTTT
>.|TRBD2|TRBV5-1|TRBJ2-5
CASSLYGGGSQETQYF
TGCGCCAGCAGCTTGTACGGCGGGGGGTCCCAAGAGACCCAGTACTTC
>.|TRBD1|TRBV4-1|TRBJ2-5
CASSYTQGQETQYF
TGCGCCAGCAGCTACACACAGGGGCAAGAGACCCAGTACTTC
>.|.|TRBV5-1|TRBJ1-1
CASSFLGENTEAFF
TGCGCCAGCAGCTTTCTAGGGGAGAACACTGAAGCTTTCTTT
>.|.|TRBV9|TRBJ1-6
CASSVAPDTGSPLHF
TGTGCCAGCAGCGTAGCCCCTGATACGGGTTCACCCCTCCACTTT
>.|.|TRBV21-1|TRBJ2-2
CASSNGTDTGELFF
TGTGCCAGCAGCAACGGGACAGATACCGGGGAGCTGTTTTTT